A selection of T cell receptor beta chains follows, all from one sample in a study of blood T cell repertoires in COVID-19. Assay used: immunoSEQ multiplex PCR; TCRdb lists only in-frame clones, some missing. The sample consists of about 190,000 clones, more than 75% of them appearing once. Sequenced sample: peripheral blood. Receptor source: a man between 35 and 55 years old with active or convalescent COVID-19. CDR3s include the opening cysteine and the closing phenylalanine or tryptophan. The D gene is left open where the match is weak. The size of a clone is reported for some rows only, either as once, few or many, or as a class for expanded clones.

TRBV11-1,TRBJ2-7,TRBD2,NA,CASSPRLAGTYEQYF,TGTGCCAGCAGCCCTCGGCTAGCGGGGACCTACGAGCAGTACTTC
TRBV6-5,TRBJ2-7,NA,NA,CASRAFYEQYF,TGTGCCAGCAGAGCGTTCTACGAGCAGTACTTC
TRBV19,TRBJ2-7,NA,NA,CASSIGQGLSYEQYF,TGTGCCAGTAGTATAGGGCAGGGTTTGTCCTACGAGCAGTACTTC
TRBV10-3,TRBJ1-1,NA,NA,CAIGHSMNTEAFF,TGTGCCATCGGTCACAGCATGAACACTGAAGCTTTCTTT
TRBV10-3,TRBJ2-2,TRBD2,NA,CAIGPSGGPTGGELFF,TGTGCCATCGGTCCTAGCGGGGGGCCGACGGGCGGGGAGCTGTTTTTT
TRBV7-8,TRBJ2-2,TRBD2,NA,CASSLVSLSGGANTGELFF,TGTGCCAGCAGCTTAGTTTCGCTCAGCGGGGGGGCGAACACCGGGGAGCTGTTTTTT
TRBV29-1,TRBJ1-1,NA,NA,CSVEMAMNTEAFF,TGCAGCGTTGAAATGGCCATGAACACTGAAGCTTTCTTT
TRBV19,TRBJ1-5,NA,NA,CASTPAGWNQPQHF,TGTGCCAGTACTCCGGCAGGGTGGAATCAGCCCCAGCATTTT
TRBV19,TRBJ1-1,TRBD1,NA,CASSIQATTGTEAFF,TGTGCCAGTAGTATACAGGCCACGACAGGGACTGAAGCTTTCTTT
TRBV9,TRBJ2-7,NA,NA,CASSVATGSEQYF,TGTGCCAGCAGCGTAGCTACAGGGAGCGAGCAGTACTTC
TRBV19,TRBJ2-2,NA,NA,CASSIAANTGELFF,TGTGCCAGTAGTATTGCAGCGAACACCGGGGAGCTGTTTTTT
TRBV6-5,TRBJ1-1,NA,NA,CASTAWGGSTEAFF,TGTGCCAGCACTGCTTGGGGGGGGAGCACTGAAGCTTTCTTT
TRBV20-1,TRBJ1-2,NA,NA,CSADQGYGYTF,TGCAGTGCTGATCAGGGCTATGGCTACACCTTC
TRBV30,TRBJ2-5,NA,NA,CAWSVPGRETQYF,TGTGCCTGGAGTGTACCTGGTAGAGAGACCCAGTACTTC
TRBV28,TRBJ1-5,TRBD1,NA,CASRRLGQAPSNQPQHF,TGTGCCAGCAGGCGTCTTGGACAGGCTCCAAGCAATCAGCCCCAGCATTTT
TRBV19,TRBJ2-1,NA,once,CASSPQGFSYNEQFF,TGTGCCAGTAGCCCGCAGGGGTTCTCCTACAATGAGCAGTTCTTC
TRBV3-1/TRBV3-2,TRBJ1-6,TRBD1,NA,CASSQSQGVGSPLHF,TGTGCCAGCAGCCAGAGTCAGGGGGTCGGTTCACCCCTCCACTTT
TRBV5-4,TRBJ1-1,TRBD1,NA,CASTTLQGATTEAFF,TGTGCCAGCACCACTCTGCAGGGGGCCACCACTGAAGCTTTCTTT
TRBV14,TRBJ2-1,TRBD1,NA,CASSQDRGQGIYNEQFF,TGTGCCAGCAGCCAAGATAGGGGGCAGGGGATCTACAATGAGCAGTTCTTC
TRBV28,TRBJ2-6,NA,NA,CASSPVGAVGANVLTF,TGTGCCAGCAGCCCCGTAGGGGCGGTTGGGGCCAACGTCCTGACTTTC
TRBV2,TRBJ1-2,TRBD1,NA,CASSEAGDRANYGYTF,TGTGCCAGCAGTGAAGCGGGGGACAGAGCTAACTATGGCTACACCTTC
TRBV21-1,TRBJ2-3,NA,NA,CASTTGTGGAIDTQYF,TGTGCCAGCACCACAGGGACAGGGGGCGCGATAGATACGCAGTATTTT
TRBV5-4,TRBJ1-2,TRBD1,NA,CASSLEQGDRGYTF,TGTGCCAGCAGCTTGGAGCAGGGGGATCGTGGCTACACCTTC
TRBV5-1,TRBJ1-5,NA,NA,CASSLEQGGPQHF,TGCGCCAGCAGCTTGGAGCAGGGAGGGCCCCAGCATTTT
TRBV6-5,TRBJ2-7,TRBD2,few,CAYRGGYEQYF,TGTGCCTACCGGGGGGGCTACGAGCAGTACTTC
TRBV5-1,TRBJ1-2,NA,NA,CASSLDYFGGGYTF,TGCGCCAGCAGCTTGGATTACTTCGGGGGTGGCTACACCTTC
TRBV9,TRBJ2-5,NA,NA,CASSPPGTSSSQYF,TGTGCCAGCAGCCCCCCCGGGACAAGCTCGTCCCAGTACTTC
TRBV6-2/TRBV6-3,TRBJ1-1,NA,once,CASSFGRNTEAFF,TGTGCCAGCAGTTTTGGGCGGAACACTGAAGCTTTCTTT
TRBV5-5,TRBJ2-7,TRBD1,once,CASSNSGTGYYEQYF,TGTGCCAGCAGCAACTCCGGGACAGGGTACTACGAGCAGTACTTC
TRBV4-1,TRBJ1-2,NA,NA,CASSQDRDRRVGIDDGYTF,TGCGCCAGCAGCCAAGATCGTGATCGGAGGGTGGGGATAGACGATGGCTACACCTTC
TRBV9,TRBJ2-5,TRBD2,NA,CASSSGTSVGQETQYF,TGTGCCAGCAGCTCCGGGACTAGCGTAGGGCAAGAGACCCAGTACTTC
TRBV9,TRBJ2-2,NA,NA,CASSVTGNTGELFF,TGTGCCAGCAGCGTAACGGGGAACACCGGGGAGCTGTTTTTT